This T cell receptor beta chain was documented in a study of blood T cell repertoires in COVID-19. Method: immunoSEQ multiplex PCR; TCRdb's copy keeps in-frame clones and lacks some. The sample yields tens of thousands of clones, around 78% seen once. V lost 0 bases, J lost 7 bases, and 10 bases lay in between. The germline CDR1 and CDR2 sequences are LGHNA and YSLEER. The CDR3 contains 15 residues. Sample: peripheral blood. V and J are TRBV4-3 and TRBJ1-6; no reliable D call. This TCR came from a human donor in a cohort sampled during active COVID-19. For the CDR3, the DNA is TGCGCCAGCAGCCAAGACGGGAGCAGGAATTCACCCCTCCACTTT. Translating it yields CASSQDGSRNSPLHF.